This TCR beta chain was recovered during a study of tumor-infiltrating lymphocytes in primary liver carcinoma. The roughly 18-32 mg bulk tissue piece was not sorted before simultaneous RNA and DNA extraction. Enrolled patients were chronically infected with HBV and treatment-naive. Starting material of about 0.45 ug total RNA yielded TCR beta cDNA via a constant-region primer. Libraries for TCR beta were built through three nested multiplex PCR rounds, which together made up a slightly modified ARM-PCR procedure. The first two PCR rounds used TRBV1-TRBV30 primers with a Cbeta primer, approximately 9 cycles each. TCRdb re-called the multiplex PCR reads with MiXCR, one entry per CDR3 protein. The sample consists of about 120,000 distinct CDR3 sequences, roughly 69% of them appearing once. As concerns this clonotype: A read error is possible here, since a much larger clone lies one base away.

The CDR3 consists of 13 residues. Germline CDR1 and CDR2: SQVTM and ANQGSEA. Trimming shortened V by 5 bases and J by 6 bases, and 15 bases separated the two germline ends. Input material: liver tumor tissue from sampling region 1. Subset described: tumor region T1, superior pole. This TCR came from a woman aged 55-70 years with primary liver carcinoma and hepatitis B virus infection. The J gene is TRBJ2-3, the V gene TRBV29-1; D gene uncertain. The CDR3 DNA is TGCAGCGTTCGCGTGAGACAATGGGATACGCAGTATTTT. Protein: CSVRVRQWDTQYF.